A selection of T cell receptor beta chains follows, all from one sample in a study of T-cell reconstitution after alpha-beta-depleted transplantation in children. TCRdb re-analysed the PCR reads in MiXCR, keeping a single row per CDR3 protein. The table shows 700,000 to 850,000 distinct CDR3 sequences, with roughly 15% occurring only once. Sequenced material: PBMCs, mostly from graft donor cells, taken 360 days after TCRalphabeta/CD19-depleted stem cell transplant. The receptors shown here come from a male patient aged 10 to 17 who had a stem cell transplant for acute lymphoblastic leukemia, so the T cells may come from the graft donor. The CDR3 runs from the conserved cysteine through the conserved F or W. D genes are given only for firm matches. Clone size appears in some rows only: once, few, many, or a class for an expanded clone.

V	D	size	J	CDR3	DNA
TRBV29-1	TRBD1	few	TRBJ2-5	CSVERQGRETQYF	TGCAGCGTTGAACGACAGGGGCGGGAGACCCAGTACTTC
TRBV5-1	TRBD2	-	TRBJ2-7	CASSLAAAGGSSYEQYF	TGCGCCAGCAGCTTGGCCGCTGCGGGAGGGAGCTCCTACGAGCAGTACTTC
TRBV18	-	-	TRBJ2-7	CASSPSQGRAYEQYF	TGTGCCAGCTCACCCTCCCAGGGCAGGGCCTACGAGCAGTACTTC
TRBV20-1	TRBD1	-	TRBJ1-6	CSARDGTGPSNPLHF	TGCAGTGCTAGAGATGGGACAGGGCCATCGAATCCCCTCCACTTT
TRBV4-1	-	-	TRBJ2-3	CASSPDTRESTDTQYF	TGCGCCAGCAGCCCGGATACGAGGGAAAGCACAGATACGCAGTATTTT
TRBV12-3/TRBV12-4	-	-	TRBJ2-7	CASSFRAGLAYEQYF	TGTGCCAGCAGTTTTAGGGCGGGGCTAGCATACGAGCAGTACTTC
TRBV12-3/TRBV12-4	TRBD2	many	TRBJ2-3	CASSGLATDTQYF	TGTGCCAGCAGTGGACTAGCAACAGATACGCAGTATTTT
TRBV20-1	TRBD1	few	TRBJ2-2	CSARGGTGYSGELFF	TGCAGTGCTAGAGGCGGGACAGGGTACTCCGGGGAGCTGTTTTTT
TRBV20-1	-	few	TRBJ2-1	CSACATLNEQFF	TGCAGTGCTTGCGCGACCCTCAACGAGCAGTTCTTC
TRBV4-1	-	few	TRBJ2-7	CASSQDGRDSYEQYF	TGCGCCAGCAGCCAAGACGGCAGGGACTCCTACGAGCAGTACTTC
TRBV5-1	-	-	TRBJ2-2	CASSPPLPTGELFF	TGCGCCAGCAGCCCCCCACTCCCCACCGGGGAGCTGTTTTTT
TRBV14	-	-	TRBJ2-5	CASTGSVQETQYF	TGTGCCAGCACCGGCTCCGTCCAAGAGACCCAGTACTTC
TRBV29-1	-	few	TRBJ2-7	CSVEVGNSVSYEQYF	TGCAGCGTTGAAGTTGGCAATAGCGTCTCCTACGAGCAGTACTTC
TRBV7-9	TRBD2	-	TRBJ2-7	CATSYRGDPYEQYF	TGTGCCACATCGTACCGGGGGGATCCCTACGAGCAGTACTTC
TRBV20-1	-	-	TRBJ2-7	CSATIGPSSYEQYF	TGCAGTGCTACTATTGGACCTAGCTCCTACGAGCAGTACTTC
TRBV24-1	TRBD2	few	TRBJ2-5	CATSPSAASGETQYF	TGTGCCACCAGTCCGTCAGCGGCTAGCGGTGAGACCCAGTACTTC
TRBV13	TRBD2	-	TRBJ2-1	CASSLPRGGQGNEQFF	TGTGCCAGCAGCCTCCCCCGGGGGGGTCAGGGCAATGAGCAGTTCTTC
TRBV3-1	-	few	TRBJ2-6	CASSQRSSAGANVLTF	TGTGCCAGCAGCCAACGCTCCTCCGCTGGGGCCAACGTCCTGACTTTC
TRBV7-9	-	-	TRBJ2-2	CASRPDLNTGELFF	TGTGCCAGCAGGCCAGACCTGAACACCGGGGAGCTGTTTTTT
TRBV20-1	TRBD2	few	TRBJ2-5	CSASSSGRARETQYF	TGCAGTGCTTCTTCCAGCGGGAGGGCCCGAGAGACCCAGTACTTC
TRBV20-1	TRBD2	many	TRBJ2-3	CSATLAGVTDTQYF	TGCAGTGCCACTCTAGCGGGAGTTACAGATACGCAGTATTTT
TRBV20-1	-	few	TRBJ2-7	CSAPREPGTSGYEQYF	TGCAGTGCTCCCCGCGAACCCGGGACCTCAGGCTACGAGCAGTACTTC
TRBV5-1	-	few	TRBJ1-3	CASSYGGGRSGNTIYF	TGCGCCAGCAGCTACGGAGGGGGGCGAAGTGGAAACACCATATATTTT
TRBV18	-	many	TRBJ1-4	CASSRGGTNEKLFF	TGTGCCAGCTCACGAGGGGGAACTAATGAAAAACTGTTTTTT
TRBV11-3	-	few	TRBJ2-1	CASSLVEAGYNEQFF	TGTGCCAGCAGCTTAGTCGAGGCCGGGTACAATGAGCAGTTCTTC
TRBV4-1	-	many	TRBJ1-4	CASSPGEWVIEATNEKLFF	TGCGCCAGCAGCCCGGGAGAGTGGGTCATAGAGGCAACTAATGAAAAACTGTTTTTT
TRBV14	-	-	TRBJ1-5	CASSQEAWAGRVYSNQPQHF	TGTGCCAGCAGCCAAGAGGCGTGGGCAGGGAGGGTATATAGCAATCAGCCCCAGCATTTT
TRBV18	TRBD2	once	TRBJ2-1	CASSPWTLRENEQFF	TGTGCCAGCTCACCGTGGACTTTGCGGGAGAATGAGCAGTTCTTC
TRBV20-1	-	-	TRBJ2-4	CSARGRLLAKNIQYF	TGCAGTGCTAGAGGCCGCCTCTTAGCCAAAAACATTCAGTACTTC
TRBV20-1	-	-	TRBJ2-1	CSARDRAGKSSYNEQFF	TGCAGTGCTAGAGATAGGGCCGGTAAGAGCTCCTACAATGAGCAGTTCTTC
TRBV5-1	-	many	TRBJ2-4	CASSLQQGPNIQYF	TGCGCCAGCAGCTTGCAACAGGGTCCAAACATTCAGTACTTC
TRBV20-1	-	-	TRBJ1-6	CSASREILNSPLHF	TGCAGTGCTAGCCGGGAGATCCTTAATTCACCCCTCCACTTT
TRBV5-1	TRBD1	-	TRBJ2-6	CASSFQLTGVGANVLTF	TGCGCCAGCAGCTTCCAATTGACAGGGGTTGGGGCCAACGTCCTGACTTTC
TRBV13	-	-	TRBJ2-1	CASTIETEEYNNEQFF	TGTGCCAGCACCATTGAAACCGAGGAATACAACAATGAGCAGTTCTTC
TRBV7-3	TRBD2	-	TRBJ2-2	CASSSTPVSGSGTGELFF	TGTGCCAGCAGCTCCACTCCTGTTAGCGGGAGCGGCACCGGGGAGCTGTTTTTT
TRBV12-3/TRBV12-4	-	-	TRBJ2-1	CASIDLDPDNEQFF	TGTGCCAGCATCGACTTAGACCCGGACAATGAGCAGTTCTTC
TRBV2	-	-	TRBJ1-2	CASSPQGSIYGYTF	TGTGCCAGCAGCCCACAGGGTTCCATCTATGGCTACACCTTC
TRBV30	-	few	TRBJ2-1	CAWSLGAGYNEQFF	TGTGCCTGGAGTTTGGGAGCAGGGTACAATGAGCAGTTCTTC
TRBV28	TRBD2	few	TRBJ2-7	CASSSRTSPRGGVYEQYF	TGTGCCAGCAGTTCCCGGACTAGCCCCAGGGGTGGAGTCTACGAGCAGTACTTC
TRBV6-1	TRBD1	-	TRBJ1-2	CASGGDRVGGYTF	TGTGCCAGCGGAGGTGACAGGGTTGGTGGCTACACCTTC
TRBV5-1	-	-	TRBJ1-1	CASSLALGRTEAFF	TGCGCCAGCAGCTTGGCCTTGGGGCGGACTGAAGCTTTCTTT
TRBV5-1	-	few	TRBJ2-6	CASSLAIDNVLTF	TGCGCCAGCAGCTTGGCCATCGACAACGTCCTGACTTTC
TRBV19	-	-	TRBJ2-7	CATSMGRGVYEQYF	TGTGCCACCTCAATGGGGCGGGGAGTCTACGAGCAGTACTTC
TRBV21-1	-	few	TRBJ1-3	CASSKLDGISGNTIYF	TGTGCCAGCAGCAAGCTAGACGGAATCTCTGGAAACACCATATATTTT
TRBV6-5	-	few	TRBJ1-6	CASSYPDRPLHF	TGTGCCAGCAGTTACCCCGACAGACCCCTCCACTTT
TRBV5-1	-	-	TRBJ2-1	CASSLDRANSYNEQFF	TGCGCCAGCAGCTTGGACAGGGCAAACTCCTACAATGAGCAGTTCTTC